The entry below describes one T cell receptor (beta chain). TCRdb's table, derived via immunoSEQ multiplex PCR, lists solely in-frame clones and lacks some. Among about 89,000 clones listed, 78% were seen once. The sample is drawn from a study of blood T cell repertoires in COVID-19. Study-level information: Some COVID-19 samples were acute and others convalescent; all came from the United States, Italy and Spain. The analysed material was cDNA or gDNA that came from T cells, B-cell-depleted T cells, or PBMCs.

Enrolment of Seattle patients took place during active infection, and they were followed longitudinally. Sequencing input: peripheral blood. The receptor was derived from a man between 65 and 79 years old with COVID-19, enrolled during active disease.

CDR3: CASSLDLNTEAFF. DNA for the CDR3: TGTGCCAGCAGCTTAGATCTAAACACTGAAGCTTTCTTT. This sequence joins TRBV11-3 and TRBJ1-1; D gene ambiguous. CDR1 and CDR2 from the germline V gene are SGHNT and YENEEA. The CDR3 totals 13 residues. Trimming left V 0 bases short and J 2 bases short, with 4 bases between. Full variable domain (missing parts from reference TRBV11-3 and TRBJ1-1): EAGVVQSPRYKIIEKKQPVAFWCNPISGHNTLYWYLQNLGQGPELLIRYENEEAVDDSQLPKDRFSAERLKGVDSTLKIQPAELGDSAVYLCASSLDLNTEAFFGQGTRLTVV.